These T cell receptor beta chains were read from a single sample in a study of blood T cell repertoires in COVID-19. Only in-frame clones appear in the TCRdb table, and some are missing; sequencing was by immunoSEQ multiplex PCR. The repertoire holds roughly 670,000 clones, with 85% to 90% as singletons. The source material was peripheral blood. All receptors come from a woman under 30 with acute or convalescent COVID-19. Each CDR3 is given with its conserved first and last residue. A D gene is named only where the DNA matches it firmly. Clone size appears in some rows only: once, few, many, or a class for an expanded clone.

TRBJ1-2,.,TRBV11-2,.,CASSSPGSAGYTF,TGTGCCAGCAGCTCGCCAGGGTCGGCTGGCTACACCTTC
TRBJ2-4,.,TRBV24-1,.,CATSDRDIQYF,TGTGCCACCAGTGACCGGGACATTCAGTACTTC
TRBJ2-7,.,TRBV7-9,.,CASSLTITSKGWEQYF,TGTGCCAGCAGCTTGACGATAACTAGCAAAGGTTGGGAGCAGTACTTC
TRBJ2-1,TRBD1,TRBV11-2,.,CASSLSGTAFDEQFF,TGTGCCAGCAGCTTATCTGGGACAGCCTTTGATGAGCAGTTCTTC
TRBJ2-3,.,TRBV9,.,CASSPHRSFSTDTQYF,TGTGCCAGCAGCCCCCACAGGTCTTTTAGCACAGATACGCAGTATTTT
TRBJ1-6,.,TRBV10-1,once,CAGGKRERGSPLHF,TGCGCCGGAGGGAAGAGGGAGAGGGGTTCACCCCTCCACTTT
TRBJ1-2,TRBD1,TRBV19,.,CASSPRDSVGLNGYTF,TGTGCCAGTAGTCCCAGGGACAGCGTCGGGTTAAATGGCTACACCTTC
TRBJ2-7,TRBD1,TRBV9,once,CASSVGTGGTYEQYF,TGTGCCAGCAGCGTCGGGACAGGGGGAACCTACGAGCAGTACTTC
TRBJ1-2,.,TRBV6-5,.,CASSYNGGDYGYTF,TGTGCCAGCAGTTATAACGGAGGGGATTATGGCTACACCTTC
TRBJ1-6,.,TRBV7-9,.,CASSLSDSPLHF,TGTGCCAGCAGCTTATCGGATTCACCCCTCCACTTT
TRBJ2-2,.,TRBV3-1/TRBV3-2,once,CASSPHFPGELFF,TGTGCCAGCAGCCCCCACTTTCCCGGGGAGCTGTTTTTT
TRBJ2-7,TRBD1,TRBV6-2/TRBV6-3,once,CASSPGTGGEQYF,TGTGCCAGCAGTCCGGGGACAGGGGGAGAGCAGTACTTC
TRBJ1-1,.,TRBV28,once,CASILDRTEAFF,TGTGCCAGCATCCTCGACAGAACTGAAGCTTTCTTT
TRBJ1-4,TRBD1,TRBV29-1,.,CSVANPGQGDEKLFF,TGCAGCGTTGCAAATCCCGGACAGGGGGATGAAAAACTGTTTTTT
TRBJ1-5,.,TRBV28,.,CASSLGGFQPQHF,TGTGCCAGCAGTTTGGGAGGGTTCCAGCCCCAGCATTTT
TRBJ1-4,.,TRBV9,.,CASSVDEGRAEKLFF,TGTGCCAGCAGCGTAGACGAGGGGAGGGCCGAAAAACTGTTTTTT
TRBJ2-5,TRBD1,TRBV29-1,.,CSVGAGGSRWQETQYF,TGCAGCGTTGGGGCAGGGGGCTCGAGGTGGCAAGAGACCCAGTACTTC
TRBJ1-1,TRBD1,TRBV5-6,.,CASSPDRVYTEAFF,TGTGCCAGCAGCCCCGACAGGGTGTACACTGAAGCTTTCTTT
TRBJ2-7,TRBD1,TRBV4-2,.,CASSHRQGGSSYEQYF,TGTGCCAGCAGCCACAGACAGGGTGGAAGCTCCTACGAGCAGTACTTC
TRBJ2-3,.,TRBV9,.,CASSVVVQGTTDTQYF,TGTGCCAGCAGCGTAGTAGTCCAGGGAACCACAGATACGCAGTATTTT
TRBJ1-2,.,TRBV10-2,.,CASYGFGYTF,TGCGCCAGCTACGGGTTTGGCTACACCTTC
TRBJ2-7,TRBD1,TRBV6-2/TRBV6-3,.,CASSNWDSLDQF,TGTGCCAGCAGTAATTGGGACAGCCTGGATCAGTTC
TRBJ1-2,TRBD1,TRBV27,.,CASSPITGGGYGYTF,TGTGCCAGCAGCCCTATCACAGGGGGTGGCTATGGCTACACCTTC